This TCR beta chain was sequenced in a study of long-term antiretroviral therapy in people with HIV. Overall study context: The study's earliest collections predate the 2015 immediate-ART recommendation by about a decade. Broader study findings: Despite increasing after ART, diversity remained lower than that of transplant donor controls.

Every donor contributed at least one pre-ART and at least two post-ART PBMC samples. The United States was where all participants with HIV were treated. Researchers ran immunoSEQ v3.0 at survey level. Assay: immunoSEQ multiplex PCR; the TCRdb copy retains only in-frame clones and omits some. Altogether 42,000 or so clones are present, about 89% being singletons, with the ten largest covering around 4.7%. As for this clone: No antigen is known for it.

The material sequenced was unsorted PBMCs, taken 0.1 years before starting antiretroviral therapy. The receptor's source is a woman between 45 and 65 years old with HIV.

CDR3 amino acids: CASSLGAGAVKQPQHF. The CDR3 DNA reads TGTGCCAGCAGCTTGGGCGCGGGGGCGGTCAAGCAGCCCCAGCATTTT. This sequence joins TRBV5-5 and TRBJ1-5; tentatively, D is TRBD1 (6 bases). The CDR3 runs to 16 residues. V lost 0 bases and J 7 bases, leaving 17 bases between the germline ends. Germline V gives CDR1 SGHKS, CDR2 YYEKEE (reference sequence).